The 8 T cell receptor beta chains below were found in one sample sequenced in a study of blood T cell repertoires in COVID-19. Sequencing used immunoSEQ multiplex PCR; TCRdb keeps in-frame clones, though not all of them. The table shows around 150,000 clones, with about nine tenths occurring only once. The sample consisted of peripheral blood. These receptors were obtained from a man aged 25 to 45 with COVID-19, enrolled during active disease.

Written as DNA, the CDR3 is TGTGCCAGCAGCTACCAGGCGATGAACACTGAAGCTTTCTTT. It yields the protein CASSYQAMNTEAFF. The chain joins TRBV7-2 to TRBJ1-1; D is unresolved. V was shortened by 4 bases and J by 0 bases, with 9 bases between the two germline ends. This CDR3 has 14 residues. Germline V CDR1 and CDR2: SGHTA, FQGNSA.

The V and J genes are TRBV24-1 and TRBJ2-1; 8 nucleotides match TRBD2. Germline V gene data show CDR1 as KGHDR and CDR2 as SFDVKD. Losses at the gene ends were 0 bases for V and 7 bases for J; bases not matched to a gene: 7. This CDR3 has 16 residues. Here the CDR3 DNA reads TGTGCCACCAGTGATTTGAAGGCGAAGCGGGAGAATGAGCAGTTCTTC. This gives the protein CATSDLKAKRENEQFF.

V gene TRBV19 combines with J gene TRBJ2-1; weak D call: TRBD1 (6 bases). Trimming took off 2 bases at V and 4 bases at J, with 12 bases between the two ends. The CDR3 is 15 residues long. Looked up from germline, CDR1 is LNHDA and CDR2 is SQIVND (reference sequence). DNA of the CDR3: TGTGCCAGTAGTATACGGTGGGGGCCTTACAATGAGCAGTTCTTC. Protein: CASSIRWGPYNEQFF.

V and J are TRBV6-5 and TRBJ2-1; D is perhaps TRBD2 (6 bases). V was pared by 9 bases and J by 7 bases, with 16 bases between. The CDR3 has 13 residues. Germline V gene lookup returns CDR1 MNHEY and CDR2 SVGAGI. CDR3 sequence: CASDSTRGNEQFF. Written as DNA, the CDR3 is TGTGCCAGTGACTCGACTAGGGGAAATGAGCAGTTCTTC.

This chain connects TRBV7-2 to TRBJ1-1; TRBD1 agrees at 12 bases. Germline V CDR1 and CDR2: SGHTA, FQGNSA. The V gene end was trimmed by 4 bases and the J gene end by 1 base; junction bases not matched to a gene: 4. CDR3 length: 16 residues. CDR3 in DNA: TGTGCCAGCAGCTCGGGACAGGGGGCGTCGAACACTGAAGCTTTCTTT. Its translation: CASSSGQGASNTEAFF.

V usage is TRBV6-5 and J usage is TRBJ2-2; D unresolved. The CDR3 spans 16 residues. Looked up from germline, CDR1 is MNHEY and CDR2 is SVGAGI. Trimming cost V 2 bases and J 0 bases, with 10 bases left between them. In DNA, the CDR3 is TGTGCCAGCAGTTACCGTCAGTCCCCGAACACCGGGGAGCTGTTTTTT. It specifies CASSYRQSPNTGELFF.

This clone appeared a single time. The rearrangement uses TRBV6-1 and TRBJ2-7; TRBD1 matches at 7 bases. Germline V gives CDR1 MNHNS, CDR2 SASEGT. The CDR3 totals 15 residues. Losses at the gene ends were 3 bases for V and 2 bases for J; bases not matched to a gene: 7. The CDR3 DNA reads TGTGCCAGCAGTGAGACAGGGTTCTCTCCCTACGAGCAGTACTTC. As protein: CASSETGFSPYEQYF.

This clone was detected a few times. This chain connects TRBV5-1 to TRBJ2-6, with D unresolved. Germline loops: CDR1 SGHRS, CDR2 YFSETQ. The CDR3 runs 14 residues. With 5 bases removed from V and 2 bases from J, the gap between germline ends came to 8 bases. The CDR3 nucleotides are TGCGCCAGCAGAAATCAGGCTGGGGCCAACGTCCTGACTTTC. This translates into CASRNQAGANVLTF.